Following are 32 T cell receptor beta chains from one sample sequenced in a study of T cell changes during pregnancy in multiple sclerosis. The repertoire was sequenced with immunoSEQ multiplex PCR; TCRdb's copy has only in-frame clones and lacks some. The data contain approximately 83,000 clones, approximately 94% of them singletons. Sequenced here: peripheral blood, sampled in the third trimester of pregnancy. Receptors were obtained from a female donor with multiple sclerosis, enrolled in a pregnancy study.

This chain connects TRBV6-1 to TRBJ2-5; 11 positions agree with TRBD1. V was clipped by 1 base and J by 1 base; unmatched bases: 17. Looked up from germline, CDR1 is MNHNS and CDR2 is SASEGT. CDR3 size: 21 residues. CDR3 nucleotides: TGTGCCAGCAGTGAAGTTCTGTCCGGACAGGGGGCGCGGCCCCTCCAAGAGACCCAGTACTTC. It specifies CASSEVLSGQGARPLQETQYF.

V usage is TRBV7-3 and J usage is TRBJ1-3, with TRBD1 identical over 7 bases. Germline V gene sequence: CDR1 SGHTA, CDR2 FQGTGA. The CDR3 runs 13 residues. Losses at the gene ends were 1 base for V and 11 bases for J; bases not matched to a gene: 5. The CDR3 reads CASSLKRDSAIYF. CDR3 nucleotides: TGTGCCAGCAGCTTAAAGAGGGACAGCGCCATATATTTT.

This clone is a singleton in its sample. The chain is built from TRBV2 and TRBJ1-1; 10 bases fit TRBD1. Germline V gene sequence: CDR1 SNHLY, CDR2 FYNNEI. CDR3 size: 13 residues. Trimming at V came to 10 bases and at J to 2 bases, leaving 4 bases not matched to a gene. CDR3 region: CATSTGGNTEAFF. CDR3 bases: TGTGCCACCTCGACAGGGGGCAACACTGAAGCTTTCTTT.

V gene TRBV10-3 combines with J gene TRBJ2-4; possible D gene TRBD1, 5 bases. The V end was cut by 5 bases, the J end by 7 bases, with 6 bases between. The germline V gene encodes CDR1 ENHRY and CDR2 SYGVKD. CDR3 length equals 11 residues. The CDR3 spells CAISKGNIQYF. As DNA, the CDR3 is TGTGCCATCAGTAAGGGGAACATTCAGTACTTC.

The V call is TRBV4-3, the J call TRBJ1-2; D is undetermined. Per germline, CDR1 LGHNA and CDR2 YSLEER. Trimming cost V 4 bases and J 2 bases, with 14 bases left between them. The CDR3 is made up of 15 amino acids. CDR3 protein: CASSPKVRGNYGYTF. The CDR3 DNA follows: TGCGCCAGCAGCCCCAAGGTCCGGGGAAACTATGGCTACACCTTC.

This clone was seen only once. The genes are TRBV11-2 and TRBJ2-1; D call uncertain. Between the trimmed V and J ends, which lost 4 bases and 8 bases, there was a span of 15 bases. The CDR3 loop spans 14 amino acids. CDR1 is SGHAT and CDR2 is FQNNGV in the germline V gene. The CDR3 bases are TGTGCCAGCAGCTCCTCCCCGCTCTCGGATGAGCAGTTCTTC. As protein: CASSSSPLSDEQFF.

The chain recombines TRBV9 with TRBJ2-5; 7 bases are a match to TRBD2. After removal of 5 bases from V and 0 bases from J, the junction contained 4 bases not matched to a gene. This CDR3 region has 14 residues. The germline V gene encodes CDR1 SGDLS and CDR2 YYNGEE. This chain's CDR3 is CASSPSGNQETQYF. CDR3 nucleotides: TGTGCCAGCAGTCCTAGCGGCAACCAAGAGACCCAGTACTTC.

The rearrangement links TRBV7-2 to TRBJ2-5; 8 nucleotides line up with TRBD2. Germline CDR1 is SGHTA and CDR2 is FQGNSA. The CDR3 is 13 residues long. V gave up 5 bases and J gave up 2 bases; unmatched junction bases: 1. Here the CDR3 reads CASSPSGQETQYF. CDR3 bases: TGTGCCAGCAGCCCTAGCGGGCAAGAGACCCAGTACTTC.

V and J are TRBV11-2 and TRBJ2-2; 9 positions match TRBD2. V gave up 5 bases and J gave up 7 bases; unmatched junction bases: 5. This CDR3 is 14 amino acids long. Germline V CDR1 and CDR2: SGHAT, FQNNGV. CDR3 DNA sequence: TGTGCCAGCAGCCCCCGACTAGCGGTCGGGGAGCTGTTTTTT. This gives the protein CASSPRLAVGELFF.

V and J are TRBV6-5 and TRBJ1-1, with 12 bases lining up with TRBD1. Unmatched junction bases numbered 5, after V lost 2 bases and J lost 10 bases. Germline CDR1 is MNHEY and CDR2 is SVGAGI. The CDR3 has 14 residues. The CDR3 sequence is CASSYGTGGFRAFF. The CDR3 nucleotides read TGTGCCAGCAGTTACGGGACAGGGGGCTTCCGAGCTTTCTTT.

The J gene is TRBJ2-1, the V gene TRBV25-1, with 10 bases matching TRBD1. This CDR3 has 13 amino acids. The J segment lost 8 bases and the V segment lost 5 bases, leaving 3 bases of the junction unmatched. Germline CDR1 MGHDK, CDR2 SYGVNS. The CDR3 DNA reads as TGTGCCAGCAGTCCGGGGACAGGGGATGAGCAGTTCTTC. This translates into CASSPGTGDEQFF.

This clone was found a few times. V usage is TRBV4-2 and J usage is TRBJ1-4; no definite D call. Deletions cut 5 bases from V and 6 bases from J, with 10 bases between. This CDR3 has 13 residues. Germline assignment: CDR1 LGHNA and CDR2 YNFKEQ. The CDR3 nucleotides are TGTGCCAGCAGCTTACGCCTAGATGAAAAACTGTTTTTT. Translation: CASSLRLDEKLFF.

The CDR3 spells CASSPGVASFYEQYF. The CDR3 DNA reads TGTGCCAGCAGCCCCGGGGTAGCTAGTTTCTACGAGCAGTACTTC. The chain recombines TRBV6-5 with TRBJ2-7; possibly TRBD2 for D (5 bases). CDR1 is MNHEY, CDR2 SVGAGI, per germline. V was shortened by 6 bases and J by 3 bases, with 18 bases between the two germline ends. CDR3 length: 15 amino acids.

CDR3 loop: CASSLVVSSGYSYEQYF. The CDR3 nucleotides read TGTGCCAGCAGCTTAGTAGTGTCTAGCGGTTACTCCTACGAGCAGTACTTC. This chain uses TRBV11-3 with TRBJ2-7; TRBD2 matches at 7 bases. The V gene's germline CDR1 is SGHNT and CDR2 YENEEA. This CDR3 is 17 amino acids long. J lost 0 bases, V lost 1 base, and 9 bases had no gene match.

This clone was seen a few times. The CDR3, as DNA: TGTGCCAGCAGCGCCAACGGAGGGTTGGAGACCCAGTACTTC. Protein sequence: CASSANGGLETQYF. The rearrangement joins TRBV7-3 to TRBJ2-5, with D possibly being TRBD2 (6 bases). The V end was cut by 5 bases, the J end by 5 bases, with 15 bases between. The CDR3 spans 14 residues. Germline-derived CDR1 and CDR2 are SGHTA and FQGTGA.

V usage is TRBV4-2 and J usage is TRBJ1-1; maybe TRBD1 (5 bases). Trimming removed 0 bases at V and 0 bases at J, with 11 bases between. Germline V CDR1 and CDR2: LGHNA, YNFKEQ. This CDR3 contains 16 residues. The CDR3 region is CASSQEGSGLNTEAFF. DNA for the CDR3: TGTGCCAGCAGCCAAGAGGGGTCAGGGTTGAACACTGAAGCTTTCTTT.

The chain uses TRBV27 and TRBJ1-1, with D possibly TRBD1 on 5 matching bases. There are 13 residues in the CDR3. Per the germline V gene, CDR1 is MNHEY and CDR2 is SMNVEV (reference sequence). Trimming took 5 bases from V and 7 from J, leaving 14 bases between them. The CDR3 region is CASSGGGPSEAFF. CDR3 nucleotide sequence: TGTGCCAGCAGTGGGGGGGGACCCAGTGAAGCTTTCTTT.

CDR3 in DNA: TGTGCCAGTAGTATAGTGTCGGACTGGACAGCGGGGGAGCAGTACTTC. Translating it yields CASSIVSDWTAGEQYF. The chain carries TRBV19 and TRBJ2-7; possible D gene TRBD2, 7 bases. The CDR3 contains 16 residues. V was shortened by 1 base and J by 7 bases, with 20 bases between the two germline ends. Germline V CDR1 and CDR2: LNHDA, SQIVND (reference sequence).

The rearrangement uses TRBV14 and TRBJ2-7; the D is unclear. V was shortened by 3 bases and J by 3 bases, with 3 bases between the two germline ends. This CDR3 comprises 11 residues. Germline values: CDR1 SGHDN, CDR2 FVKESK. In DNA, the CDR3 is TGTGCCAGCAGCCATCACTACGAGCAGTACTTC. It yields the protein CASSHHYEQYF.

This rearrangement joins TRBV11-3 to TRBJ2-3; D perhaps matches TRBD2 (6 bases). Germline V gene lookup returns CDR1 SGHNT and CDR2 YENEEA. The CDR3 is 14 residues long. V was pared by 3 bases and J by 5 bases, with 12 bases between. CDR3 nucleotides: TGTGCCAGCAGCTTGGGTATCGGGGGAGATACGCAGTATTTT. This sequence encodes CASSLGIGGDTQYF. Filled out from reference TRBV11-3 and TRBJ2-3, the complete variable domain reads EAGVVQSPRYKIIEKKQPVAFWCNPISGHNTLYWYLQNLGQGPELLIRYENEEAVDDSQLPKDRFSAERLKGVDSTLKIQPAELGDSAVYLCASSLGIGGDTQYFGPGTRLTVL.

The chain uses TRBV27 and TRBJ2-7; the match to TRBD2 covers 9 bases. The CDR3 sequence is 16 residues long. J gave up 3 bases and V 3 bases, and 9 bases lay outside the gene matches. Germline loops: CDR1 MNHEY, CDR2 SMNVEV (reference sequence). The CDR3 loop is CASSFTAGGPGYEQYF. The CDR3 coding sequence is TGTGCCAGCAGTTTCACCGCGGGAGGGCCGGGCTACGAGCAGTACTTC.

This clone was picked up a small number of times. The J gene is TRBJ1-1, the V gene TRBV2, with 9 bases identical to TRBD1. The CDR3 is 14 residues long. Trimming took 1 base from V and 4 from J; bases not matched to a gene: 1. Looked up from germline, CDR1 is SNHLY and CDR2 is FYNNEI. The CDR3 sequence: CASSEGQGVTEAFF. The CDR3 bases are TGTGCCAGCAGTGAAGGACAGGGGGTCACTGAAGCTTTCTTT.

This clone was counted once. CDR3: CASTLGAGQVYQETQYF. Here the CDR3 DNA reads TGTGCCAGCACCCTTGGGGCGGGACAGGTGTACCAAGAGACCCAGTACTTC. This chain joins TRBV5-4 and TRBJ2-5; 8 nucleotides align to TRBD1. CDR3 length: 17 amino acids. Germline V gene sequence: CDR1 SGHNT, CDR2 YYREEE (reference sequence). The V segment lost 6 bases and the J segment 0 bases; nucleotides outside the gene matches: 13.

The rearrangement links TRBV2 to TRBJ1-5, with 8 bases that match TRBD1. This CDR3 region has 16 residues. CDR1 and CDR2 (germline): SNHLY, FYNNEI. With V trimmed by 3 bases and J by 5 bases, 9 bases remained unmatched. DNA of the CDR3: TGTGCCAGCAGTGACCAGGACAGGGCCTCGTATCAGCCCCAGCATTTT. Its protein is CASSDQDRASYQPQHF.

V and J are TRBV5-4 and TRBJ2-2, with TRBD1 matching 7 bases. CDR1 is SGHNT, CDR2 YYREEE, per germline (reference sequence). The CDR3 contains 16 residues. V dropped 3 bases and J dropped 7; count of bases not matched to a gene: 12. CDR3 nucleotides: TGTGCCAGCAGCTCCGCCGACAGGGTGGTGGTCGGGGAGCTGTTTTTT. It yields the protein CASSSADRVVVGELFF.

The chain recombines TRBV11-1 with TRBJ2-1; 9 nucleotides line up with TRBD2. This CDR3 is 16 amino acids long. Germline lookup yields CDR1 SGHAT and CDR2 FQDESV (reference sequence). The junction had 9 bases not matched to a gene; V was cut back by 7 bases and J by 2 bases. CDR3: CASTLVAGVAYNEQFF. The CDR3 DNA is TGTGCCAGCACCCTGGTAGCGGGAGTTGCCTACAATGAGCAGTTCTTC.

The V gene is TRBV9, the J gene TRBJ2-1; 9 bases are a match to TRBD2. Germline loops: CDR1 SGDLS, CDR2 YYNGEE. J was trimmed by 7 bases and V by 6 bases; bases with no gene match: 8. CDR3 length: 14 residues. The CDR3 nucleotides are TGTGCCAGCAACATAGCGGGAGCTCGTAATGAGCAGTTCTTC. The encoded protein is CASNIAGARNEQFF.

The chain combines TRBV18 with TRBJ2-1, with 10 bases identical to TRBD2. This CDR3 region has 18 residues. The germline V gene has CDR1 KGHSH and CDR2 LQKENI. Unmatched junction bases numbered 11, after V lost 0 bases and J lost 6 bases. Here the CDR3 reads CASSPPPSGRAFPNEQFF. DNA of the CDR3: TGTGCCAGCTCACCACCTCCCAGCGGGAGGGCCTTTCCCAATGAGCAGTTCTTC. Complete variable domain (other parts from reference TRBV18 and TRBJ2-1): NAGVMQNPRHLVRRRGQEARLRCSPMKGHSHVYWYRQLPEEGLKFMVYLQKENIIDESGMPKERFSAEFPKEGPSILRIQQVVRGDSAAYFCASSPPPSGRAFPNEQFFGPGTRLTVL.

The gene calls are TRBV11-2 and TRBJ2-7; 10 positions agree with TRBD2. CDR1 SGHAT and CDR2 FQNNGV come from the germline V gene. The length of the CDR3 is 18 residues. The V gene end was trimmed by 0 bases and the J gene end by 1 base; junction bases not matched to a gene: 9. The CDR3 DNA follows: TGTGCCAGCAGCTTAGATCTCGCTAGCGGGAGAAGGTCCTACGAGCAGTACTTC. This translates into CASSLDLASGRRSYEQYF.

The chain recombines TRBV27 with TRBJ1-5; TRBD1 aligns across 9 bases. This CDR3 is built from 15 residues. J lost 2 bases, V lost 6 bases, and 5 bases had no gene match. Per the germline V gene, CDR1 is MNHEY and CDR2 is SMNVEV (reference sequence). CDR3 DNA sequence: TGTGCCAGCAGGGAGGGACAGGGAGGCAATCAGCCCCAGCATTTT. The encoded protein is CASREGQGGNQPQHF.

The rearrangement joins TRBV13 to TRBJ2-2, with 8 bases matching TRBD2. The CDR3 covers 16 residues. Trimming took 2 bases from V and 6 from J; bases not matched to a gene: 8. Per germline, CDR1 PRHDT and CDR2 FYEKMQ (reference sequence). DNA of the CDR3: TGTGCCAGCAGCTTATGGGCAGCGGGAGTAGCCGGGGAGCTGTTTTTT. The encoded protein is CASSLWAAGVAGELFF.

The chain joins TRBV7-9 to TRBJ1-2; 8 nucleotides line up with TRBD1. V lost 5 bases to trimming and J lost 0 bases; unmatched junction nucleotides: 2. Germline CDR1 is SEHNR and CDR2 is FQNEAQ (reference sequence). CDR3 length: 14 residues. CDR3 sequence reads: CASSLDRANYGYTF. CDR3 sequence (DNA): TGTGCCAGCAGCCTGGACAGGGCTAACTATGGCTACACCTTC.